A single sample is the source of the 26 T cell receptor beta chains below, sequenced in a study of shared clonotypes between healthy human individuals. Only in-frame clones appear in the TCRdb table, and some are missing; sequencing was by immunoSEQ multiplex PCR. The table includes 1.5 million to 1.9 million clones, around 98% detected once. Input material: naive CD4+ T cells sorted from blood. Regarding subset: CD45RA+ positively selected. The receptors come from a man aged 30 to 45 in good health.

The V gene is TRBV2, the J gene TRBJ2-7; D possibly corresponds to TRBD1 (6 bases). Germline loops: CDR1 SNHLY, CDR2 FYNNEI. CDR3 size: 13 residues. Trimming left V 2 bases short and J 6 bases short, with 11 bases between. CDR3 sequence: CASSENRDREQYF. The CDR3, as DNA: TGTGCCAGCAGTGAAAACAGGGACCGCGAGCAGTACTTC. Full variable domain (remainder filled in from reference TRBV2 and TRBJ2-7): EPEVTQTPSHQVTQMGQEVILRCVPISNHLYFYWYRQILGQKVEFLVSFYNNEISEKSEIFDDQFSVERPDGSNFTLKIRSTKLEDSAMYFCASSENRDREQYFGPGTRLTVT.

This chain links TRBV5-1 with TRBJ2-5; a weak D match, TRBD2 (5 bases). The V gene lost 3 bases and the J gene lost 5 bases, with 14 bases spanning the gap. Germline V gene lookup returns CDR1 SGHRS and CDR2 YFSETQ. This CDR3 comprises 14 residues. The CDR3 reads CASSSSGFGETQYF. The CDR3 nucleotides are TGCGCCAGCAGCTCGTCGGGGTTCGGCGAGACCCAGTACTTC. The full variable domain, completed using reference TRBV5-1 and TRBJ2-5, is KAGVTQTPRYLIKTRGQQVTLSCSPISGHRSVSWYQQTPGQGLQFLFEYFSETQRNKGNFPGRFSGRQFSNSRSEMNVSTLELGDSALYLCASSSSGFGETQYFGPGTRLLVL.

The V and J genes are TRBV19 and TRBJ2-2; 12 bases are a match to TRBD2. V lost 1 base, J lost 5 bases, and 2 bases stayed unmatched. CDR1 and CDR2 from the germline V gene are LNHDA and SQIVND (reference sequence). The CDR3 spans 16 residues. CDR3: CASSIGLAGVTGELFF. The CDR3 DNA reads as TGTGCCAGTAGTATAGGACTAGCGGGAGTTACCGGGGAGCTGTTTTTT.

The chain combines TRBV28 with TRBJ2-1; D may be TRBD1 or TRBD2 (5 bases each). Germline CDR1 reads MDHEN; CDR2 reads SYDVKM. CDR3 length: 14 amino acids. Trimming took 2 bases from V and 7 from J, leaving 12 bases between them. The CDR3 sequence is CASSLARGFNEQFF. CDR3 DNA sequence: TGTGCCAGCAGTTTAGCGAGGGGTTTTAATGAGCAGTTCTTC.

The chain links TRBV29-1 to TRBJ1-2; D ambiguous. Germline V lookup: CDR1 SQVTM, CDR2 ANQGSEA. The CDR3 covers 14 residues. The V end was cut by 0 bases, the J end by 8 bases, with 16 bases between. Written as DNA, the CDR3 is TGCAGCGTTGAAGATTTGAAGGAAATCAGCGGCTACACCTTC. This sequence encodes CSVEDLKEISGYTF.

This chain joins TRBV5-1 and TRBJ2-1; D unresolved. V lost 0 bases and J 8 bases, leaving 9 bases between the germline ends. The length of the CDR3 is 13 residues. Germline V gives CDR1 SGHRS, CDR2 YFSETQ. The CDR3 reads CASSLGGFHEQFF. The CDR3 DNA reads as TGCGCCAGCAGCTTGGGTGGGTTCCATGAGCAGTTCTTC.

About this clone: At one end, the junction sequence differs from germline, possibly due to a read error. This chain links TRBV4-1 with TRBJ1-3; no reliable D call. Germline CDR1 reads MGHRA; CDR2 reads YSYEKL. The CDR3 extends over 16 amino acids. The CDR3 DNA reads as TGCGCCAGCAGCGAAGATTTAAGGTTGCGCGGAAACACCATATATTTT. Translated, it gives CASSEDLRLRGNTIYF.

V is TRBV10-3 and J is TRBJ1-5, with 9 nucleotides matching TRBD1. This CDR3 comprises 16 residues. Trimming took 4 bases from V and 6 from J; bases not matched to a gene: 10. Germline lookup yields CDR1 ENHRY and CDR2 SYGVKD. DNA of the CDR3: TGTGCCATCAGTGCTATGATACAGGGGGCGAGTCAGCCCCAGCATTTT. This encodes CAISAMIQGASQPQHF.

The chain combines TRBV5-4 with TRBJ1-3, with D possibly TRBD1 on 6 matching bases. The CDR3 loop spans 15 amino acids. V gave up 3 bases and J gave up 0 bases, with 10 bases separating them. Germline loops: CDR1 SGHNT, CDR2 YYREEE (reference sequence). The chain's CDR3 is CASSSDSLSGNTIYF. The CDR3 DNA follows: TGTGCCAGCAGCTCGGACAGTCTCTCTGGAAACACCATATATTTT.

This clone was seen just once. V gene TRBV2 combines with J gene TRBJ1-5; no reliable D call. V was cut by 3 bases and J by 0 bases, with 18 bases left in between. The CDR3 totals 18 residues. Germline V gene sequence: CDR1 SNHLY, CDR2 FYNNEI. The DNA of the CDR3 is TGTGCCAGCAGTGAGAGGGCAGTTTCCCCCTATAGCAATCAGCCCCAGCATTTT. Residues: CASSERAVSPYSNQPQHF. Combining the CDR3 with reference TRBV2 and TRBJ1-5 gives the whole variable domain EPEVTQTPSHQVTQMGQEVILRCVPISNHLYFYWYRQILGQKVEFLVSFYNNEISEKSEIFDDQFSVERPDGSNFTLKIRSTKLEDSAMYFCASSERAVSPYSNQPQHFGDGTRLSIL.

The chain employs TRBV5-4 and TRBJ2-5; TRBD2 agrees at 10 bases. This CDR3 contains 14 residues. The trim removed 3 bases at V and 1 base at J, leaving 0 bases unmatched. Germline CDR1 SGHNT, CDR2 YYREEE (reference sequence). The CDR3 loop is CASSSSGSQETQYF. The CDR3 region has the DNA TGTGCCAGCAGCTCTAGCGGGAGCCAAGAGACCCAGTACTTC.

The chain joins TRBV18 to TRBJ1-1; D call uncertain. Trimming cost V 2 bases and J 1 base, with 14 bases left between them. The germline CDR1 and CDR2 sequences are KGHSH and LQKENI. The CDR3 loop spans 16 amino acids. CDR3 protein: CASSPATVWSNTEAFF. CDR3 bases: TGTGCCAGCTCACCAGCGACTGTGTGGTCGAACACTGAAGCTTTCTTT.

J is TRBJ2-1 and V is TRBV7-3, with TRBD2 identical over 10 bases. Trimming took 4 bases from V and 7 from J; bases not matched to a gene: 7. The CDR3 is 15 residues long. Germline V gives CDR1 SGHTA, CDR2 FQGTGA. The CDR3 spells CASSSLAGPVNEQFF. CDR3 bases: TGTGCCAGCAGCTCACTAGCGGGACCGGTGAATGAGCAGTTCTTC.

Here the CDR3 DNA reads TGTGCCAGCGGACCCCTTGGCCTGAAAAACGAGCAGTACTTC. It yields the protein CASGPLGLKNEQYF. The chain combines TRBV27 with TRBJ2-7; D call uncertain. The CDR3 extends over 14 amino acids. V shed 8 bases and J shed 5 bases, with 19 bases lying between them. Germline V gene data show CDR1 as MNHEY and CDR2 as SMNVEV (reference sequence).

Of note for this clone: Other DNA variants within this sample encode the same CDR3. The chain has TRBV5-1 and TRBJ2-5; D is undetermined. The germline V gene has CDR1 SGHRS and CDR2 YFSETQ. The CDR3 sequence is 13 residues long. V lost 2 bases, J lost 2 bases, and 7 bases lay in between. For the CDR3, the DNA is TGCGCCAGCAGCTTCGGGTCTCAAGAGACCCAGTACTTC. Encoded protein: CASSFGSQETQYF. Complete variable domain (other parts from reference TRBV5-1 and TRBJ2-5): KAGVTQTPRYLIKTRGQQVTLSCSPISGHRSVSWYQQTPGQGLQFLFEYFSETQRNKGNFPGRFSGRQFSNSRSEMNVSTLELGDSALYLCASSFGSQETQYFGPGTRLLVL.

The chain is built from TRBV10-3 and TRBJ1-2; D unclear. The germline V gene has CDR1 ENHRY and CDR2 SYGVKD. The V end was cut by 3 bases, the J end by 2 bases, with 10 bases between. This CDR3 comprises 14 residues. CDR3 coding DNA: TGTGCCATCAGTGACCAGAGGAGGAACTATGGCTACACCTTC. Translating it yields CAISDQRRNYGYTF.

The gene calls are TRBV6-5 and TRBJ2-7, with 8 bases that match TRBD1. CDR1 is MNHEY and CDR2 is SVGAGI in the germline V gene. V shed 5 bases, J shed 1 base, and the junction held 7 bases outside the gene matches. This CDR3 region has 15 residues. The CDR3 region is CASSRTGRISYEQYF. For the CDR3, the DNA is TGTGCCAGCAGTAGGACAGGGAGGATTTCCTACGAGCAGTACTTC.

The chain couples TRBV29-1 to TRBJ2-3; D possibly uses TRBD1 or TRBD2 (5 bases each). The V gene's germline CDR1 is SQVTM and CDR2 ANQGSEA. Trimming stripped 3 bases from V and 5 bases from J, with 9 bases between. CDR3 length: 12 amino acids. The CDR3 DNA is TGCAGCGTTGATGAGGGGATAGATACGCAGTATTTT. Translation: CSVDEGIDTQYF.

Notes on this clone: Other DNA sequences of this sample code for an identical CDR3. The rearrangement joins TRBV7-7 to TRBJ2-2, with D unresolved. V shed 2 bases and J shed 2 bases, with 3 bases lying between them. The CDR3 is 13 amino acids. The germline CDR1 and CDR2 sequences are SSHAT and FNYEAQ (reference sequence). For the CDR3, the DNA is TGTGCCAGCAGCTTATCCAACACCGGGGAGCTGTTTTTT. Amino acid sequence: CASSLSNTGELFF.

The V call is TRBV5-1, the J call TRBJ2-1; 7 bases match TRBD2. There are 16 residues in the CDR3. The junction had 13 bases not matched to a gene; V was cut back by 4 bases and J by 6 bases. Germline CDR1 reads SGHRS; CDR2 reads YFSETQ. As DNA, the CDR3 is TGCGCCAGCAGCCCCTCGTGGACTAGTATAGGCAATGAGCAGTTCTTC. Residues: CASSPSWTSIGNEQFF.

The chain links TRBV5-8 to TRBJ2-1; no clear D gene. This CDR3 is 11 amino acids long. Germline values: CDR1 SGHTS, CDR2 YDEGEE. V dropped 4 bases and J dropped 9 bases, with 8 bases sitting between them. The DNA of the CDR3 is TGTGCCAGCAGCCCGGTAGGTGAGCAGTTCTTC. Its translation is CASSPVGEQFF.

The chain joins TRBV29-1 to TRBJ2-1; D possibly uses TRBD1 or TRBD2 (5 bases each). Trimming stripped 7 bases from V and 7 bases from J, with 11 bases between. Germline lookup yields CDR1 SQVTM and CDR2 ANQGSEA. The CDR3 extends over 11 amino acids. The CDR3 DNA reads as TGCAGCGCCCCGGGGCGTAATGAGCAGTTCTTC. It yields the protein CSAPGRNEQFF.

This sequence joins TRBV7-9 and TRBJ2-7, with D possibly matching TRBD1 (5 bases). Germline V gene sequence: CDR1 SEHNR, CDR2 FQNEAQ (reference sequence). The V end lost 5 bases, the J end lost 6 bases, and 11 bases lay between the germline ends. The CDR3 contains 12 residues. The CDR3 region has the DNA TGTGCCAGCAGCCGGCCGCAGGGCGAGCAGTACTTC. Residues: CASSRPQGEQYF. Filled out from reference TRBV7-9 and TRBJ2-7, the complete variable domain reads DTGVSQNPRHKITKRGQNVTFRCDPISEHNRLYWYRQTLGQGPEFLTYFQNEAQLEKSRLLSDRFSAERPKGSFSTLEIQRTEQGDSAMYLCASSRPQGEQYFGPGTRLTVT.

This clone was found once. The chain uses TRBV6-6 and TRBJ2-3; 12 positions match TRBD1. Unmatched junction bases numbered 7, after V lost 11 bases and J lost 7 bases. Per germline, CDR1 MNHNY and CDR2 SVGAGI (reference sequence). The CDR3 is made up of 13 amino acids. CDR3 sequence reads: CAGGQGARNTQYF. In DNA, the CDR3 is TGTGCCGGGGGACAGGGGGCGCGAAATACGCAGTATTTT.

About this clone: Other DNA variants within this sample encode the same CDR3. This chain's CDR3 is CASSPGGNTEAFF. The CDR3, as DNA: TGTGCCAGCAGTCCTGGAGGCAACACTGAAGCTTTCTTT. This chain connects TRBV28 to TRBJ1-1; the D is unclear. V was trimmed by 5 bases and J by 2 bases, leaving 9 bases between them. Germline assignment: CDR1 MDHEN and CDR2 SYDVKM. The CDR3 sequence is 13 residues long.

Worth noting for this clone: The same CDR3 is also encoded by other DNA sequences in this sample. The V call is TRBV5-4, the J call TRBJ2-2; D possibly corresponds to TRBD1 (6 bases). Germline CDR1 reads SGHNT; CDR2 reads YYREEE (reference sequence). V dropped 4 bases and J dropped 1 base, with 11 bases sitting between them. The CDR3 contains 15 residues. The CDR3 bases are TGTGCCAGCAGCCTGGGACAACTGAACACCGGGGAGCTGTTTTTT. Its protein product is CASSLGQLNTGELFF.